The 28 T cell receptor beta chains in this list originate from one sample, sequenced in a study of radiation and T cells in renal cell carcinoma. Sequencing was performed with immunoSEQ multiplex PCR; in TCRdb, only in-frame clones are kept and a portion is missing. Found here are around 19,000 clones, under 55% of them singletons; the top ten hold approximately 12%. The treatment is: 15 Gy SBRT to primary tumor, nephrectomy 4 weeks later. Here the sequenced sample was tumor tissue, taken from a patient whose treatment included radiotherapy and nephrectomy. The receptors stem from a middle-aged man with renal cell carcinoma.

The rearrangement links TRBV10-1 to TRBJ2-1; TRBD1 matches 7 bases. The CDR3 is made up of 16 amino acids. Germline assignment: CDR1 WNHNN and CDR2 SYGVQD (reference sequence). V was clipped by 1 base and J by 0 bases; unmatched bases: 3. The CDR3 sequence is CASSEFGDSSYNEQFF. The CDR3 DNA reads TGCGCCAGCAGTGAGTTTGGGGACAGCTCCTACAATGAGCAGTTCTTC.

This clone was counted between two and nine times. This chain links TRBV7-2 with TRBJ1-2, with TRBD1 matching over 9 bases. CDR1 is SGHTA, CDR2 FQGNSA, per germline. Trimming removed 5 bases from V and 12 bases from J; junction bases left unmatched: 7. This CDR3 is built from 12 residues. Written as DNA, the CDR3 is TGTGCCAGCAGCATACAGGGGGCCATCCACACCTTC. It yields the protein CASSIQGAIHTF.

This clone was seen more than once but under ten times. The chain joins TRBV2 to TRBJ2-5, with D unresolved. The germline V gene encodes CDR1 SNHLY and CDR2 FYNNEI. V gave up 7 bases and J gave up 1 base, with 10 bases separating them. The CDR3 is 13 residues long. The CDR3 DNA reads TGTGCCAGCAAACCCGGGCCCCAAGAGACCCAGTACTTC. This sequence encodes CASKPGPQETQYF.

This clone was found a few times. The chain recombines TRBV5-1 with TRBJ2-1; D possibly corresponds to TRBD2 (6 bases). The V end lost 3 bases, the J end lost 4 bases, and 11 bases lay between the germline ends. This CDR3 has 14 residues. Per the germline V gene, CDR1 is SGHRS and CDR2 is YFSETQ. DNA for the CDR3: TGCGCCAGCAGCTCGGACTATTCTTACAATGAGCAGTTCTTC. Amino acid sequence: CASSSDYSYNEQFF.

The genes are TRBV20-1 and TRBJ2-3; no clear D gene. The CDR3 is 11 residues long. Germline-derived CDR1 and CDR2 are DFQATT and SNEGSKA (reference sequence). V lost 3 bases, J lost 7 bases, and 8 bases lay in between. Here the CDR3 reads CSASFLNTQYF. The CDR3 DNA follows: TGCAGTGCTAGTTTTTTGAATACGCAGTATTTT.

This clone came up once. The gene calls are TRBV5-6 and TRBJ2-7; 9 nucleotides match TRBD1. The CDR3 is 15 residues long. Germline trimming cut 0 bases from V and 3 bases from J; bases unmatched to any gene: 4. Germline V gives CDR1 SGHDT, CDR2 YYEEEE. The CDR3 here is CASSLEQGALYEQYF. The CDR3 DNA follows: TGTGCCAGCAGCTTGGAACAGGGGGCTCTCTACGAGCAGTACTTC.

The chain has TRBV6-1 and TRBJ2-1; D is ambiguous. CDR3 length equals 15 residues. Germline V CDR1 and CDR2: MNHNS, SASEGT. With 10 bases removed from V and 0 bases from J, the gap between germline ends came to 16 bases. For the CDR3, the DNA is TGTGCCATCGACCAGACACCGAGCTCCTACAATGAGCAGTTCTTC. Protein sequence: CAIDQTPSSYNEQFF.

This clone was counted once. The V call is TRBV7-2, the J call TRBJ1-5; D is undetermined. The CDR3 contains 13 residues. CDR1 is SGHTA, CDR2 FQGNSA, per germline. Between the trimmed V and J ends, which lost 2 bases and 2 bases, there was a span of 4 bases. The CDR3 DNA reads TGTGCCAGCAGCTTAAGGGGCAATCAGCCCCAGCATTTT. It is translated as CASSLRGNQPQHF.

The sample holds one count of this clone. The chain links TRBV23-1 to TRBJ1-1, with 11 nucleotides matching TRBD1. TRBV23-1 carries the ORF label, with uncertain function. The CDR3 is made up of 14 amino acids. After removal of 9 bases from V and 3 bases from J, the junction contained 6 bases not matched to a gene. This CDR3 is CARPTDRGHTEAFF. Written as DNA, the CDR3 is TGCGCCAGACCGACGGACAGGGGGCACACTGAAGCTTTCTTT.

The chain joins TRBV11-2 to TRBJ2-1; 7 bases map to TRBD1. The CDR3 extends over 13 amino acids. The germline gives CDR1 SGHAT, CDR2 FQNNGV. With V trimmed by 5 bases and J by 6 bases, 4 bases remained unmatched. CDR3 amino acids: CASSQDRLNEQFF. Written as DNA, the CDR3 is TGTGCCAGCAGCCAGGACAGGCTCAATGAGCAGTTCTTC.

The chain links TRBV4-1 to TRBJ1-2, with 7 nucleotides matching TRBD1. The V gene's germline CDR1 is MGHRA and CDR2 YSYEKL. The trim removed 0 bases at V and 7 bases at J, leaving 5 bases unmatched. The CDR3 runs 14 residues. The CDR3 region has the DNA TGCGCCAGCAGCCAAGATCTAGGGGGCGTTGGCTACACCTTC. Its protein is CASSQDLGGVGYTF.

J is TRBJ2-1 and V is TRBV7-9, with no clear D. The V end lost 3 bases, the J end lost 9 bases, and 9 bases lay between the germline ends. The CDR3 sequence is 12 residues long. Germline CDR1 SEHNR, CDR2 FQNEAQ (reference sequence). The CDR3 region has the DNA TGTGCCAGCAGCTTCAGCATAGGTGAGCAGTTCTTC. Encoded protein: CASSFSIGEQFF.

The chain links TRBV7-9 to TRBJ2-7; TRBD1 matches at 10 bases. This CDR3 has 14 amino acids. After removal of 5 bases from V and 4 bases from J, the junction contained 5 bases not matched to a gene. CDR1 is SEHNR and CDR2 is FQNEAQ in the germline V gene (reference sequence). CDR3 loop: CASSPTGGTYEQYF. The DNA of the CDR3 is TGTGCCAGCAGCCCGACAGGGGGCACGTACGAGCAGTACTTC.

This sequence joins TRBV4-2 and TRBJ2-7; D not resolved. This CDR3 region has 12 residues. With 1 base removed from V and 4 bases from J, the gap between germline ends came to 5 bases. Germline V lookup: CDR1 LGHNA, CDR2 YNFKEQ. CDR3 region: CASSQVGYEQYF. Written as DNA, the CDR3 is TGTGCCAGCAGCCAAGTGGGTTACGAGCAGTACTTC.

This clone was seen once. The V call is TRBV28, the J call TRBJ2-4, with D perhaps matching TRBD1 (7 bases). Germline V lookup: CDR1 MDHEN, CDR2 SYDVKM. Trimming shortened V by 1 base and J by 9 bases, and 10 bases separated the two germline ends. The CDR3 covers 13 residues. The CDR3 loop reads CASSLFQGGIQYF. The CDR3 nucleotides read TGTGCCAGCAGTTTATTCCAGGGGGGCATTCAGTACTTC.

V usage is TRBV27 and J usage is TRBJ2-5, with unresolved D. The CDR3 has 13 amino acids. The V end was cut by 6 bases, the J end by 0 bases, with 8 bases between. Germline CDR1 and CDR2: MNHEY and SMNVEV (reference sequence). The CDR3 protein is CASSQSYQETQYF. CDR3 nucleotide sequence: TGTGCCAGCAGCCAATCGTACCAAGAGACCCAGTACTTC.

By its share, this clone is large. This sample also contains other DNA sequences that code for the same CDR3. This chain uses TRBV7-8 with TRBJ1-5, with a tentative D call TRBD1 (5 bases). Between the trimmed V and J ends, which lost 5 bases and 6 bases, there was a span of 17 bases. From germline, CDR1 is SGHVS and CDR2 FQNEAQ. This CDR3 has 15 residues. The CDR3 DNA sequence: TGTGCCAGCAGCCTCCACCAGGGACCCAGTCAGCCCCAGCATTTT. Translation: CASSLHQGPSQPQHF.

The chain employs TRBV10-3 and TRBJ1-1; no clear D gene. Germline values: CDR1 ENHRY, CDR2 SYGVKD. The germline V and J ends were trimmed by 4 bases and 0 bases, with 18 bases remaining between them. This CDR3 contains 17 residues. The CDR3 loop reads CAISVGHDLPLNTEAFF. The CDR3 DNA sequence: TGTGCCATCAGTGTGGGTCACGACCTTCCCCTGAACACTGAAGCTTTCTTT.

This clone was observed a handful of times. The rearrangement uses TRBV5-1 and TRBJ1-2; D unresolved. Germline lookup yields CDR1 SGHRS and CDR2 YFSETQ. The CDR3 length is 14 residues. The V end lost 0 bases, the J end lost 4 bases, and 10 bases lay between the germline ends. The DNA of the CDR3 is TGCGCCAGCAGCTTGGGTCAACCGACCTATGGCTACACCTTC. Translating it yields CASSLGQPTYGYTF.

This rearrangement joins TRBV27 to TRBJ1-1, with a weak D call TRBD1 (6 bases). V lost 3 bases to trimming and J lost 4 bases, with 12 bases between them. The CDR3 spans 14 residues. Per germline, CDR1 MNHEY and CDR2 SMNVEV (reference sequence). The CDR3 sequence: CASSLGASATEAFF. The CDR3 DNA sequence: TGTGCCAGCAGTTTGGGGGCCTCGGCCACTGAAGCTTTCTTT.

The sample holds one count of this clone. The rearrangement joins TRBV27 to TRBJ1-1; 7 nucleotides align to TRBD1. CDR1 is MNHEY and CDR2 is SMNVEV in the germline V gene (reference sequence). Unmatched junction bases numbered 6, after V lost 6 bases and J lost 8 bases. The CDR3 is 12 amino acids. The CDR3 loop is CASSQGGGEAFF. The CDR3 DNA sequence: TGTGCCAGCAGCCAGGGGGGAGGGGAAGCTTTCTTT.

The chain has TRBV10-2 and TRBJ1-5; TRBD1 matches 10 bases. Trimming at V came to 4 bases and at J to 6 bases, leaving 9 bases not matched to a gene. There are 16 residues in the CDR3. Germline lookup yields CDR1 WSHSY and CDR2 SAAADI. The CDR3 DNA is TGCGCCAGCAGTGGCGCCGGGACAGGGGAGGGTCAGCCCCAGCATTTT. Its translation: CASSGAGTGEGQPQHF.

The chain couples TRBV30 to TRBJ2-3; D is tentatively TRBD1 or TRBD2 (6 bases each). The CDR3 consists of 14 residues. CDR1 and CDR2 from the germline V gene are GTSNPN and SVGIG (reference sequence). CDR3 bases: TGTGCTTGGGCGAGGGGGGAGGTGACAGATACGCAGTATTTT. Translation gives CAWARGEVTDTQYF.

Concerning this clone itself: One junction end disagrees with the germline gene, perhaps due to a read error. The chain recombines TRBV7-7 with TRBJ2-3; TRBD1 matches at 7 bases. CDR3 length: 15 residues. The germline V gene encodes CDR1 SSHAT and CDR2 FNYEAQ (reference sequence). For the CDR3, the DNA is TGTGCTAGCATCCCACAGGGGCTCTCCACAGATACGCAGTATTTT. Protein product: CASIPQGLSTDTQYF.

The CDR3 reads CASSPGVGSYGYTF. CDR3 sequence (DNA): TGTGCCAGCAGCCCAGGGGTGGGTTCATATGGCTACACCTTC. The V and J genes are TRBV6-5 and TRBJ1-2, with D perhaps TRBD1 (6 bases). There are 14 residues in the CDR3. The ends were cut back, 6 bases at V and 5 bases at J, with 16 bases in the middle. Germline V lookup: CDR1 MNHEY, CDR2 SVGAGI.

This clone occurred once. CDR3 protein: CASSGGRSTGELFF. The CDR3 coding sequence is TGCGCCAGCAGCGGTGGACGGTCTACCGGGGAGCTGTTTTTT. J is TRBJ2-2 and V is TRBV5-1; D not certain. This CDR3 has 14 amino acids. Trimming cost V 4 bases and J 5 bases, with 12 bases left between them. Germline V gives CDR1 SGHRS, CDR2 YFSETQ.

The V call is TRBV5-1, the J call TRBJ1-1; D remains unclear. The CDR3 contains 15 residues. Germline V gene lookup returns CDR1 SGHRS and CDR2 YFSETQ. The ends were cut back, 3 bases at V and 4 bases at J, with 16 bases in the middle. DNA for the CDR3: TGCGCCAGCAGCTCCCAATATGGTGGCGGCACTGAAGCTTTCTTT. Its protein is CASSSQYGGGTEAFF.

This clone was found once. The chain has TRBV2 and TRBJ2-5; possible D gene TRBD2, 6 bases. The CDR3 length is 15 residues. The V and J ends lost 2 bases and 5 bases respectively, with 15 bases between them. Germline V gene lookup returns CDR1 SNHLY and CDR2 FYNNEI. This CDR3 reads CASSEIGGLAETQYF. As DNA, the CDR3 is TGTGCCAGCAGTGAAATCGGCGGGCTAGCGGAGACCCAGTACTTC.